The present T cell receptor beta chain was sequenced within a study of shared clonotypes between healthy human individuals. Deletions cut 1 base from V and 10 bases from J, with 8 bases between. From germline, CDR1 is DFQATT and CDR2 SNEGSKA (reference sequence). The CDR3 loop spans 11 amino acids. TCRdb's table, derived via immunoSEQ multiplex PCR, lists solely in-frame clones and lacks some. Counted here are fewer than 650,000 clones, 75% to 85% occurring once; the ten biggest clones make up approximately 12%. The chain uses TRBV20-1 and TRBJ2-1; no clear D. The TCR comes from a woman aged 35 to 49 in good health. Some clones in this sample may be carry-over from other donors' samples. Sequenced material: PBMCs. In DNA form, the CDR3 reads TGCAGTGCTAGAGTCTTCTGGGAGCAGTTCTTC. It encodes CSARVFWEQFF.